One sample yielded the 26 T cell receptor beta chains listed below, sequenced in a study of T cells in women clearing cervical HPV infection (dated by TCRdb to between 2017 and 2018). The library was built by means of the immunoSEQ multiplex PCR assay. The immuneACCESS repertoire file appears here via TCRdb, limited to in-frame rearrangements. These files lack a portion of the clones; in checked studies, under half of the deficit traces to unresolved V genes, and the cause of the others is not known. The sample table gives about 45,000 clones. 1.2% of the sample goes to the ten largest clones. Sequenced sample: blood buffy coat. The receptors shown here come from a woman aged 18 to 75 with a cervical HPV16 infection that either progressed to CIN3+ or cleared (not recorded which).

With respect to this clone: The read falls 3 residues short of the CDR3 end, and the missing part is taken from the germline J gene. The chain carries TRBV19 and TRBJ1-1; D gene unclear. Germline-derived CDR1 and CDR2 are LNHDA and SQIVND (reference sequence). This CDR3 spans 12 amino acids. V gave up 6 bases and J gave up 1 base, with 6 bases separating them. CDR3 protein: CASSGSNTEAFF. Partial CDR3 DNA: TGTGCCAGTAGCGGTTCGAACACTGAA.

About this clone itself: The read stops 3 residues short of the end of the CDR3; the missing end is completed from the germline J gene. This chain joins TRBV6-2 or TRBV6-3 and TRBJ2-3; TRBD2 matches 8 bases. CDR1 is MNHEY, CDR2 SVGEGT, per germline. The CDR3 is made up of 13 amino acids. CDR3 residues: CASRSSGRETQYF. The sequenced part of the CDR3 DNA is TGTGCCAGCAGATCGAGCGGGAGAGAGACG.

A remark on this clone: The CDR3 extends 3 residues past the end of the read, so its final part is completed from the germline J gene. The chain carries TRBV20-1 and TRBJ2-7; 9 nucleotides match TRBD2. The CDR3 length is 13 residues. V shed 7 bases, J shed 3 bases, and the junction held 7 bases outside the gene matches. Germline V lookup: CDR1 DFQATT, CDR2 SNEGSKA (reference sequence). Incomplete CDR3 DNA: TGCAGTGTTAGCGGACTAGCGAACTACGAG. Its translation is CSVSGLANYE. The CDR3 in full is CSVSGLANYEQYF.

A remark on this clone: The sequenced fragment ends 3 residues before the CDR3 boundary, so the rest is inferred from the germline J gene. This rearrangement joins TRBV5-6 to TRBJ1-3; TRBD1 might be the D (6 bases). The CDR3 runs 15 residues. The germline V and J ends were trimmed by 1 base and 4 bases, with 12 bases remaining between them. The germline gives CDR1 SGHDT, CDR2 YYEEEE. The part of the CDR3 DNA that was read is TGTGCCAGCAGCTTGTATTCGGGACAAGGAAACACC. This gives the protein CASSLYSGQGNT. The CDR3, in full, reads CASSLYSGQGNTIYF.

As concerns this clone: The CDR3 end lies 3 residues beyond the end of the read and is filled in from the germline J gene. J is TRBJ2-2 and V is TRBV29-1; 8 bases agree with TRBD2. The germline V gene has CDR1 SQVTM and CDR2 ANQGSEA. The CDR3 runs to 12 residues. The ends lost 6 bases at V and 7 bases at J; junction bases unmatched: 4. CDR3: CSVRTSHGELFF. The covered CDR3 bases are TGCAGCGTCCGGACTAGCCACGGGGAG.

A word on this clone: The read ends 3 residues early relative to the CDR3; the germline J gene fills the gap. The chain combines TRBV6-1 with TRBJ2-5, with 8 positions matching TRBD1. Germline lookup yields CDR1 MNHNS and CDR2 SASEGT. The CDR3 runs to 15 residues. V was clipped by 7 bases and J by 5 bases; unmatched bases: 12. CDR3 region: CASTEAGGWEETQYF. CDR3 DNA (partial): TGTGCCAGCACAGAAGCAGGGGGCTGGGAGGAGACC.

For this clone: The CDR3 extends 3 residues past the end of the read, so its final part is completed from the germline J gene. The chain employs TRBV20-1 and TRBJ2-7, with a weak D call TRBD2 (6 bases). CDR1 and CDR2 from the germline V gene are DFQATT and SNEGSKA (reference sequence). Between the trimmed V and J ends, which lost 6 bases and 2 bases, there was a span of 14 bases. CDR3 length: 13 residues. CDR3 bases read: TGCAGTGCCCGGGGGAGCCTCACCTACGAG. It codes for CSARGSLTYE. The entire CDR3 reads CSARGSLTYEQYF.

In regard to this clone: The CDR3 is cut off 3 residues early in the read; its end comes from the germline J gene. Other DNA sequences within the sample encode an identical CDR3. The genes are TRBV18 and TRBJ2-5, with 10 bases fitting TRBD1. The CDR3 has 13 amino acids. V was clipped by 3 bases and J by 5 bases; unmatched bases: 0. The V gene's germline CDR1 is KGHSH and CDR2 LQKENI. The DNA read from the CDR3 is TGTGCCAGCTCACCGGGACAGGGGGAGACC. Amino acid sequence: CASSPGQGET. In full, the CDR3 is CASSPGQGETQYF.

Of note for this clone: The CDR3 extends 3 residues past the end of the read, so its final part is completed from the germline J gene. This chain joins TRBV13 and TRBJ2-1, with D unclear. In germline, CDR1 is PRHDT, CDR2 FYEKMQ (reference sequence). V lost 3 bases, J lost 6 bases, and 6 bases lay in between. CDR3 size: 12 residues. The sequenced part of the CDR3 DNA is TGTGCCAGCAGCTTTAAGGGCAATGAG. Its protein product is CASSFKGNE. The entire CDR3 reads CASSFKGNEQFF.

Remarks on this clone: The read halts 3 residues ahead of the CDR3 end, with the missing end drawn from the germline J gene. This sequence joins TRBV10-3 and TRBJ1-2; no clear D gene. With 4 bases removed from V and 4 bases from J, the gap between germline ends came to 13 bases. The length of the CDR3 is 14 residues. The germline V gene has CDR1 ENHRY and CDR2 SYGVKD. CDR3 protein: CAISGDPGVYGYTF. Partial CDR3 DNA: TGTGCCATCAGTGGAGATCCGGGTGTCTATGGC.

For this clone: The CDR3 extends 3 residues past the end of the read, so its final part is completed from the germline J gene. V usage is TRBV11-2 and J usage is TRBJ2-3; D not certain. The CDR3 is 15 residues long. Germline loops: CDR1 SGHAT, CDR2 FQNNGV. Trimming pared 3 bases from V and 2 bases from J, leaving 12 bases between. This CDR3 is CASSFSFRHTDTQYF. CDR3 bases read: TGTGCCAGCAGCTTTAGTTTCCGCCACACAGATACG.

As to this clone: The CDR3 extends 3 residues past the end of the read, so its final part is completed from the germline J gene. This chain uses TRBV4-2 with TRBJ1-2; 11 nucleotides line up with TRBD1. CDR3 length: 17 residues. Losses at the gene ends were 4 bases for V and 4 bases for J; bases not matched to a gene: 11. CDR1 and CDR2 from the germline V gene are LGHNA and YNFKEQ. The sequenced part of the CDR3 DNA is TGTGCCAGCAGCCGCTTTTTTGGACAGGGGGCGGTCTATGGC. Translated: CASSRFFGQGAVYG. The full CDR3 reads CASSRFFGQGAVYGYTF.

Comments on this clone: Read sequence stops 3 residues before the CDR3 end, and the germline J gene provides the missing end. The rearrangement links TRBV14 to TRBJ2-3; D unresolved. The CDR3 is 14 amino acids. V shed 0 bases and J shed 8 bases, with 12 bases lying between them. The germline V gene has CDR1 SGHDN and CDR2 FVKESK. The CDR3 region is CASSQEPRSITQYF. CDR3 bases read: TGTGCCAGCAGCCAAGAACCGCGATCGATTACG. Using reference TRBV14 and TRBJ2-3 for the parts outside the CDR3, the full variable domain is EAGVTQFPSHSVIEKGQTVTLRCDPISGHDNLYWYRRVMGKEIKFLLHFVKESKQDESGMPNNRFLAERTGGTYSTLKVQPAELEDSGVYFCASSQEPRSITQYFGPGTRLTVL.

The CDR3 DNA, read in part, is TGTGCCTGGGAAACGGGGGAAAAG. It codes for CAWETGEK. The full CDR3 protein reads CAWETGEKLFF. V gene TRBV30 combines with J gene TRBJ2-2, with D perhaps TRBD2 (6 bases). The read falls 3 residues short of the CDR3 end, and the missing part is taken from the germline J gene. The CDR3 spans 11 residues. CDR1 and CDR2 from the germline V gene are GTSNPN and SVGIG (reference sequence).

Concerning this clone: The observed sequence ends 3 residues before the CDR3 terminus, with the missing tail filled in from the germline J gene. This chain links TRBV7-2 with TRBJ1-2; D is uncertain. The CDR3 consists of 14 residues. The germline CDR1 and CDR2 sequences are SGHTA and FQGNSA. Incomplete CDR3 DNA: TGTGCCAGCAGCTTAGGGGTAGCGTTCTACGAC. It translates to CASSLGVAFYD. In full, the CDR3 reads CASSLGVAFYDYTF.

About this clone: Read sequence stops 3 residues before the CDR3 end, and the germline J gene provides the missing end. This sequence joins TRBV19 and TRBJ1-5; D might be TRBD1 (5 bases). V lost 5 bases to trimming and J lost 0 bases, with 17 bases between them. CDR3 length: 17 residues. Per the germline V gene, CDR1 is LNHDA and CDR2 is SQIVND (reference sequence). CDR3 sequence: CASSWGGDIYSNQPQHF. The sequenced part of the CDR3 DNA is TGTGCCAGTAGTTGGGGGGGGGATATCTATAGCAATCAGCCC.

To note about this clone: Coverage ceases 3 residues before the CDR3 finishes, and the germline J gene fills in the end. The chain recombines TRBV13 with TRBJ1-1, with D perhaps TRBD1 (6 bases). The CDR3 spans 13 residues. Trimming removed 5 bases from V and 1 base from J, with 8 bases in between. Germline V gives CDR1 PRHDT, CDR2 FYEKMQ (reference sequence). The CDR3 loop reads CASSLQGNTEAFF. CDR3 DNA, as far as it was read: TGTGCCAGCAGCCTACAGGGGAACACTGAA.

By frequency, this clone registers large. The read stops 3 residues short of the end of the CDR3; the missing end is completed from the germline J gene. The chain carries TRBV15 and TRBJ2-7; D is perhaps TRBD1 or TRBD2 (5 bases each). Germline V gene lookup returns CDR1 LNHNV and CDR2 YYDKDF (reference sequence). V was clipped by 1 base and J by 6 bases, with 16 bases between them. This CDR3 is built from 15 residues. The CDR3 is CATSRGQGDVAEQYF. CDR3 DNA, as far as it was read: TGTGCCACCAGCAGAGGCCAGGGAGATGTCGCCGAG.

Concerning this clone itself: Coverage ceases 3 residues before the CDR3 finishes, and the germline J gene fills in the end. The V and J genes are TRBV7-3 and TRBJ1-6; tentative D call: TRBD1 (6 bases). The CDR3 runs 16 residues. Germline V gene sequence: CDR1 SGHTA, CDR2 FQGTGA. V was pared by 2 bases and J by 2 bases, with 10 bases between. The sequenced CDR3 bases are TGTGCCAGCAGCTTACAGGGGACGACCTATAATTCACCC. Its translation is CASSLQGTTYNSP. The CDR3 in full is CASSLQGTTYNSPLHF.

On this clone: The read ends 3 residues before the CDR3 terminus; that terminus is restored from the germline J gene. This sequence joins TRBV19 and TRBJ1-2, with D possibly TRBD1 on 6 matching bases. Trimming took 4 bases from V and 4 from J, leaving 13 bases between them. Germline loops: CDR1 LNHDA, CDR2 SQIVND (reference sequence). CDR3 length: 14 amino acids. The sequenced CDR3 bases are TGTGCCAGTAGTAAGGACAGCTATTCCTATGGC. This gives the protein CASSKDSYSYG. The entire CDR3 is CASSKDSYSYGYTF.

Note on this clone: Coverage ceases 3 residues before the CDR3 finishes, and the germline J gene fills in the end. The V call is TRBV20-1, the J call TRBJ1-2; D remains ambiguous. CDR1 is DFQATT and CDR2 is SNEGSKA in the germline V gene (reference sequence). Trimming stripped 3 bases from V and 3 bases from J, with 5 bases between. The CDR3 is 11 residues long. The part of the CDR3 DNA that was read is TGCAGTGCTAGTTCCTACTATGGC. This encodes CSASSYYG. The CDR3 as a whole reads CSASSYYGYTF.

Concerning this clone: Coverage ceases 3 residues before the CDR3 finishes, and the germline J gene fills in the end. J is TRBJ1-2 and V is TRBV7-2; maybe TRBD1 (5 bases). Germline-derived CDR1 and CDR2 are SGHTA and FQGNSA. The CDR3 contains 15 residues. The CDR3 protein is CASSPGTRGRGDYTF. The sequenced part of the CDR3 DNA is TGTGCCAGCAGCCCCGGGACTAGGGGACGAGGTGAC.

The DNA read from the CDR3 is TGCAGTGCTAGTGGCGCGGGGGGGCCTCTGGCCGGGGAG. As protein: CSASGAGGPLAGE. The whole CDR3 protein reads CSASGAGGPLAGELFF. The chain carries TRBV20-1 and TRBJ2-2; 9 bases fit TRBD2. The read halts 3 residues ahead of the CDR3 end, with the missing end drawn from the germline J gene. Trimming took 3 bases from V and 6 from J; bases not matched to a gene: 11. The length of the CDR3 is 16 residues. CDR1 and CDR2 (germline): DFQATT, SNEGSKA (reference sequence).

Turning to this clone: From the germline J gene comes the end of the CDR3, since the read stops 3 residues before it. The rearrangement links TRBV20-1 to TRBJ2-7; D is undetermined. Trimming took 3 bases from V and 2 from J, leaving 11 bases between them. The germline CDR1 and CDR2 sequences are DFQATT and SNEGSKA (reference sequence). The CDR3 length is 13 residues. The CDR3 reads CSARWYSTYEQYF. The part of the CDR3 DNA that was read is TGCAGTGCTAGGTGGTACAGTACCTACGAG.

Note on this clone: Coverage ceases 3 residues before the CDR3 finishes, and the germline J gene fills in the end. The V gene is TRBV20-1, the J gene TRBJ1-4; maybe TRBD1 (5 bases). The CDR3 consists of 15 residues. Germline V lookup: CDR1 DFQATT, CDR2 SNEGSKA (reference sequence). The CDR3: CSAFPDTSGANVLFF. The covered CDR3 bases are TGCAGTGCTTTTCCAGATACCTCTGGGGCCAACGTA.

To note about this clone: The CDR3 extends 3 residues past the end of the read, so its final part is completed from the germline J gene. The rearrangement links TRBV7-9 to TRBJ2-1; TRBD1 might be the D (6 bases). The CDR3 runs 13 residues. The germline V gene encodes CDR1 SEHNR and CDR2 FQNEAQ (reference sequence). Trimming left V 3 bases short and J 4 bases short, with 7 bases between. CDR3 DNA, as far as it was read: TGTGCCAGCAGCTTGGGACAATACAATGAG. This sequence encodes CASSLGQYNE. In full, the CDR3 is CASSLGQYNEQFF.